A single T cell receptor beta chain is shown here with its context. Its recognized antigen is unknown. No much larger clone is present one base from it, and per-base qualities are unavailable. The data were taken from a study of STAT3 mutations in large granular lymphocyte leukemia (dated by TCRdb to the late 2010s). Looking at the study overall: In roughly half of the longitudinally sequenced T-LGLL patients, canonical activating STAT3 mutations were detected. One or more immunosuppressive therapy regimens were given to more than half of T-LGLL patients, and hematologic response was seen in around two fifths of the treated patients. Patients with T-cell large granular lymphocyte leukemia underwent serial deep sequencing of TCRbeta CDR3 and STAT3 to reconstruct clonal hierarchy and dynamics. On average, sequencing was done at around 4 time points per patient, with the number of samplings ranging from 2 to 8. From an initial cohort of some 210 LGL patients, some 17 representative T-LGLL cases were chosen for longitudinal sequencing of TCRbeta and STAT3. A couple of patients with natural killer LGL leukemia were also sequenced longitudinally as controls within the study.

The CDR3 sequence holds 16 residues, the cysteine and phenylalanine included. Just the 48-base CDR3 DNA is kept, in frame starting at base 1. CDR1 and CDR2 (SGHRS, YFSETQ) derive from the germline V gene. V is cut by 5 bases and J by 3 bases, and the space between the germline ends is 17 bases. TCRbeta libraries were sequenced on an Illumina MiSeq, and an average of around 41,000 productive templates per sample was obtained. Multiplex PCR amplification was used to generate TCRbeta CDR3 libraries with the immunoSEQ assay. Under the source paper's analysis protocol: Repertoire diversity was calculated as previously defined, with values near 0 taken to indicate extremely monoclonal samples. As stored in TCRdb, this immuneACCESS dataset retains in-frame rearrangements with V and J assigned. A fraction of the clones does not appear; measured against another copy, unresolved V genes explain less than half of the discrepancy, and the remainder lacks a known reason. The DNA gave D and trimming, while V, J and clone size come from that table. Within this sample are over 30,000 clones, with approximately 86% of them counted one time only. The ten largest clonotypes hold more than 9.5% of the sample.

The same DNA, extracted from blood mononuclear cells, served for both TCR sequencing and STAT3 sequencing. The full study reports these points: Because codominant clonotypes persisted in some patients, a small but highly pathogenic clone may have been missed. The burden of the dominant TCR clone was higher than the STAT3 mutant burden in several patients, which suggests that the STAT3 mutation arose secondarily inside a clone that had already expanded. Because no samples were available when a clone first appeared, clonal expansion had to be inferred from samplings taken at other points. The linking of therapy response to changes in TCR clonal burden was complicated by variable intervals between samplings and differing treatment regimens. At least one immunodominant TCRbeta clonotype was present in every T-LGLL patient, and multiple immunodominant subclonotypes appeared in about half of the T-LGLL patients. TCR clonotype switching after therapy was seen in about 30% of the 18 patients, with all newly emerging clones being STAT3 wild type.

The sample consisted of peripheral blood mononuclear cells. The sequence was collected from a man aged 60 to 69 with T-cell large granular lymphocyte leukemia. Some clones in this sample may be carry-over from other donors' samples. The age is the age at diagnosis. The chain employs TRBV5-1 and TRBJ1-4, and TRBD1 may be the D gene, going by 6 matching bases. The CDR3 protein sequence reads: CASSSRGGGPNEKLFF. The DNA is TGCGCCAGCAGTTCTCGAGGGGGGGGCCCTAATGAAAAACTGTTTTTT.